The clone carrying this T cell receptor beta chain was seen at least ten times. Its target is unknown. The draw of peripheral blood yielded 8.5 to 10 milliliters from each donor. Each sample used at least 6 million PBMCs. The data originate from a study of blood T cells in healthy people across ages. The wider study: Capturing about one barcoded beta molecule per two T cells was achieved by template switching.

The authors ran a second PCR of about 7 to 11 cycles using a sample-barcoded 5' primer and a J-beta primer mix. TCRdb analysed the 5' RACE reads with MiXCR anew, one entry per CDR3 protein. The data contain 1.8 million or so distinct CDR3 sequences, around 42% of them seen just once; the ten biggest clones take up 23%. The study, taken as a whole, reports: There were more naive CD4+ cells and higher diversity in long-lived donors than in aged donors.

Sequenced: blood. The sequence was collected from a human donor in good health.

This chain's CDR3 is CASTTGGGEQYF. CDR3 DNA: TGCGCCAGCACCACAGGGGGCGGGGAGCAGTACTTC. V usage is TRBV5-1 and J usage is TRBJ2-7; TRBD1 matches 9 bases. Germline V gene data show CDR1 as SGHRS and CDR2 as YFSETQ. The CDR3 has 12 amino acids. V was pared by 6 bases and J by 7 bases, with 5 bases of the junction left unmatched.